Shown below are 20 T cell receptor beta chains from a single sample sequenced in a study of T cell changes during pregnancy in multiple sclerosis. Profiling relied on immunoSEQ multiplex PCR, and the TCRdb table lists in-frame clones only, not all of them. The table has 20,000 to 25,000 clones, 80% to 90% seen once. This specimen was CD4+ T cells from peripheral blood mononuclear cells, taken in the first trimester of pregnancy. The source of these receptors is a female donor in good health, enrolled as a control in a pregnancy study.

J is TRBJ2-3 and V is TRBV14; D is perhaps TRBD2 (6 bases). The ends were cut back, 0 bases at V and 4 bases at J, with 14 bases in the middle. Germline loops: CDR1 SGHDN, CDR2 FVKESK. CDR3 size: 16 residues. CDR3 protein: CASSQDPGSYADTQYF. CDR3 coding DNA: TGTGCCAGCAGCCAAGATCCCGGGAGTTACGCAGATACGCAGTATTTT.

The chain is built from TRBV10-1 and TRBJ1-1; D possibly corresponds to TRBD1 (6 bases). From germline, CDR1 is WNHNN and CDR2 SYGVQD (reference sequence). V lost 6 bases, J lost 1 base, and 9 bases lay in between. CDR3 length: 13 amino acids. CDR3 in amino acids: CASSEGQNTEAFF. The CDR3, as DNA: TGCGCCAGCAGCGAGGGACAGAACACTGAAGCTTTCTTT.

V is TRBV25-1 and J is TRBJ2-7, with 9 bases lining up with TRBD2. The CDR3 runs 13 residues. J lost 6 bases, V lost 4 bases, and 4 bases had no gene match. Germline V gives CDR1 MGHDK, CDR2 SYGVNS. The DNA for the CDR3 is TGTGCCAGCAGTGGACTAGCGGTAGGCGAGCAGTACTTC. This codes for CASSGLAVGEQYF.

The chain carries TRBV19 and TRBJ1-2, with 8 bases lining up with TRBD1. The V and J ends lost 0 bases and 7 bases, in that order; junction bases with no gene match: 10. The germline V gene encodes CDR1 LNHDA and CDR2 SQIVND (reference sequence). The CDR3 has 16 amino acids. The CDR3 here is CASSIDFGRGRVGYTF. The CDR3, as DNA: TGTGCCAGTAGTATAGATTTCGGCAGGGGGCGGGTTGGCTACACCTTC.

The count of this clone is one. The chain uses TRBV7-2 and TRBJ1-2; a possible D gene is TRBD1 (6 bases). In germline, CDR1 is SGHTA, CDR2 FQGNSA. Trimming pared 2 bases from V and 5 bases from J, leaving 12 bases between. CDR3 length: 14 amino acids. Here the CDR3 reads CASSLPGGWYGYTF. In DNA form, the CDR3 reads TGTGCCAGCAGCTTACCTGGGGGCTGGTATGGCTACACCTTC.

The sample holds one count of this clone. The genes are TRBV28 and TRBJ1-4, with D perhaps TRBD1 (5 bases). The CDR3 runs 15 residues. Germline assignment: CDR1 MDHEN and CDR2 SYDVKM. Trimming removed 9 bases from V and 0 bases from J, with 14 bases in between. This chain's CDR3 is CASCGADSTNEKLFF. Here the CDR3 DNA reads TGTGCCAGTTGTGGGGCAGACTCAACTAATGAAAAACTGTTTTTT.

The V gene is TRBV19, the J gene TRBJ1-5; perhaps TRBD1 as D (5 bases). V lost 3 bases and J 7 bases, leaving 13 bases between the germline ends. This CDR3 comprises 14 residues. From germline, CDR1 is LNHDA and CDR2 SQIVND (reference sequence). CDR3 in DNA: TGTGCCAGTAGTATCCCCCCGGCAGGGCAGCCCCAGCATTTT. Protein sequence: CASSIPPAGQPQHF.

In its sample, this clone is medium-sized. The CDR3 loop is CASSVVVGPTEAFF. For the CDR3, the DNA is TGTGCCAGCAGCGTAGTGGTGGGGCCCACTGAAGCTTTCTTT. V is TRBV9 and J is TRBJ1-1; perhaps TRBD1 as D (5 bases). V was cut by 0 bases and J by 4 bases, with 10 bases left in between. The CDR3 consists of 14 residues. Germline assignment: CDR1 SGDLS and CDR2 YYNGEE.

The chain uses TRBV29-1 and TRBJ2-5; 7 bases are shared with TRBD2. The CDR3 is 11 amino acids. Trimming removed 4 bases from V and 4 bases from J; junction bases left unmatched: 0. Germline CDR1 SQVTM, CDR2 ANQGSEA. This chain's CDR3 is CSVGEGETQYF. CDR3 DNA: TGCAGCGTTGGGGAGGGAGAGACCCAGTACTTC.

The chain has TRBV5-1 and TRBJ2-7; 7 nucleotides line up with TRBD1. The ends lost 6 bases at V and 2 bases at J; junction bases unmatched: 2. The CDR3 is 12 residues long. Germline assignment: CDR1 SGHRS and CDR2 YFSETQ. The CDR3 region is CASTGTAYEQYF. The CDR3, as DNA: TGCGCCAGCACCGGGACAGCCTACGAGCAGTACTTC.

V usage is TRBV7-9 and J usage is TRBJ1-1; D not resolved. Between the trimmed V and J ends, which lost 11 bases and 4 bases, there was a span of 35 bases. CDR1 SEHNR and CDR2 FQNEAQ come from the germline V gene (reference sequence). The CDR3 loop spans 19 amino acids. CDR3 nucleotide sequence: TGTGCCGGCGAAAGGTCCAACAGCGAGGGCGCGACGTGGGTCACTGAAGCTTTCTTT. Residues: CAGERSNSEGATWVTEAFF.

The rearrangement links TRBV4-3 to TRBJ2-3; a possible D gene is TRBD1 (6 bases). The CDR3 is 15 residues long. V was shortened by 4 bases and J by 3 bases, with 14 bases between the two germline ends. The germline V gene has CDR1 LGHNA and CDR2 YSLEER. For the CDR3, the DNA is TGCGCCAGCAGCCGAGCAGGGGAGAGGACAGATACGCAGTATTTT. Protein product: CASSRAGERTDTQYF.

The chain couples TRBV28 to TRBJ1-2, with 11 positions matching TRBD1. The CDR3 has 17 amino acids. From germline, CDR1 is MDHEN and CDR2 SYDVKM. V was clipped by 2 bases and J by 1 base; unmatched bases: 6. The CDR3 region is CASSLVGTGGRNYGYTF. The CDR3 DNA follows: TGTGCCAGCAGTTTAGTGGGGACAGGGGGACGTAACTATGGCTACACCTTC.

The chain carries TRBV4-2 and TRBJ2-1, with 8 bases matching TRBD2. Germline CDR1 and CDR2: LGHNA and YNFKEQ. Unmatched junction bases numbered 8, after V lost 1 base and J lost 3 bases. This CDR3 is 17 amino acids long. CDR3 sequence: CASSQAGGTPLYNEQFF. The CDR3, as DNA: TGTGCCAGCAGCCAAGCGGGGGGGACACCTCTCTACAATGAGCAGTTCTTC.

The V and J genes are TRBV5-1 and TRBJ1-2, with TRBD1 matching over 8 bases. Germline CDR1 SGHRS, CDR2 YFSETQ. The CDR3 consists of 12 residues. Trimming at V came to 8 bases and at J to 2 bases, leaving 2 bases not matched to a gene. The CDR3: CARWTGNYGYTF. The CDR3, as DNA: TGCGCCAGGTGGACAGGGAACTATGGCTACACCTTC.

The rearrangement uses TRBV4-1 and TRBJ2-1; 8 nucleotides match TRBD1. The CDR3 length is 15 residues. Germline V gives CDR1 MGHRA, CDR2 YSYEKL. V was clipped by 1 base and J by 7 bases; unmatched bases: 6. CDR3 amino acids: CASSQAGQGGNEQFF. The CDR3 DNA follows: TGCGCCAGCAGCCAAGCCGGACAGGGTGGGAATGAGCAGTTCTTC.

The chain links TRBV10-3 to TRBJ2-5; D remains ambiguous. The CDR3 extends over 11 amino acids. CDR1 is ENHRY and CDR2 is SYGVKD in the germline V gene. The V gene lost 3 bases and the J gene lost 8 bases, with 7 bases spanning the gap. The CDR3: CAISDHQTQYF. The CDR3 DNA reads TGTGCCATCAGTGACCATCAAACCCAGTACTTC.

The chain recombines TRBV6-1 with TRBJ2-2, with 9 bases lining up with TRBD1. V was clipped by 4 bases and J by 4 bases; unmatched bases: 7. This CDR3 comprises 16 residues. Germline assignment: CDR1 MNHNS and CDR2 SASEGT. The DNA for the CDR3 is TGTGCCAGCAGTGGACGACAGGGGGAGGTCACCGGGGAGCTGTTTTTT. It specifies CASSGRQGEVTGELFF.

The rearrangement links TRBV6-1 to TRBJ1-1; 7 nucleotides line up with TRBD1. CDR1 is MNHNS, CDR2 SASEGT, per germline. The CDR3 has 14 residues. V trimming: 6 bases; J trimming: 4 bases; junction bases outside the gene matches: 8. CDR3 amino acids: CASRGDSWGTEAFF. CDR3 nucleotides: TGTGCCAGCAGGGGGGACAGCTGGGGCACTGAAGCTTTCTTT.

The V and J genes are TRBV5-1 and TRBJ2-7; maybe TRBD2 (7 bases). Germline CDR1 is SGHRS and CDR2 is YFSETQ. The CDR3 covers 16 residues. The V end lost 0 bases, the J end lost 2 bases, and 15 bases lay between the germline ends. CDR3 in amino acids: CASSLDLGGGPYEQYF. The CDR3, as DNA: TGCGCCAGCAGCTTGGATCTGGGAGGGGGACCCTACGAGCAGTACTTC. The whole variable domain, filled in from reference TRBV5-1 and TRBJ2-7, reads KAGVTQTPRYLIKTRGQQVTLSCSPISGHRSVSWYQQTPGQGLQFLFEYFSETQRNKGNFPGRFSGRQFSNSRSEMNVSTLELGDSALYLCASSLDLGGGPYEQYFGPGTRLTVT.